A selection of T cell receptor beta chains follows, all from one sample in a study of T cell responses to AZD1222 COVID-19 vaccine. TCRdb's copy holds only in-frame clones and misses some; the assay was immunoSEQ multiplex PCR. The data hold tens of thousands of clones, with roughly 89% observed a single time. This sample comprised peripheral blood, obtained 28 days after the second AZD1222 dose. The receptor set was obtained from an adult who received the AZD1222 COVID-19 vaccine. The CDR3 runs from the conserved cysteine through the conserved F or W. The order of the fields is V gene, clone size, J gene, D gene, CDR3 DNA, CDR3 protein. The D gene is left open where the match is weak. Clone sizes are given selectively: once, few, many, or a class where the clone is expanded.

v_call: TRBV4-3
clone_size: -
j_call: TRBJ2-7
d_call: -
cdr3_nt: TGCGCCAGCAGCCAACTGGTCAGGGGCGCCTACGAGCAGTACTTC
cdr3_aa: CASSQLVRGAYEQYF

v_call: TRBV12-3/TRBV12-4
clone_size: -
j_call: TRBJ1-1
d_call: -
cdr3_nt: TGTGCCAGCAGTCCCGCTACTGAAGCTTTCTTT
cdr3_aa: CASSPATEAFF

v_call: TRBV4-1
clone_size: -
j_call: TRBJ2-1
d_call: -
cdr3_nt: TGCGCCAGCAGCCAAGATCCCCAAACTAGCAGCTCCTACAATGAGCAGTTCTTC
cdr3_aa: CASSQDPQTSSSYNEQFF

v_call: TRBV4-2
clone_size: -
j_call: TRBJ2-2
d_call: TRBD1
cdr3_nt: TGTGCCAGCAGCCCCAGAGGTAGGACAGGGGTTTCCACCGGGGAGCTGTTTTTT
cdr3_aa: CASSPRGRTGVSTGELFF

v_call: TRBV19
clone_size: -
j_call: TRBJ1-1
d_call: -
cdr3_nt: TGTGCCAGTAGTACGTCGAACACTGAAGCTTTCTTT
cdr3_aa: CASSTSNTEAFF

v_call: TRBV29-1
clone_size: -
j_call: TRBJ1-1
d_call: -
cdr3_nt: TGCAGCGTTTCCGTTGGGCAGCTGAACACTGAAGCTTTCTTT
cdr3_aa: CSVSVGQLNTEAFF

v_call: TRBV3-1/TRBV3-2
clone_size: -
j_call: TRBJ2-2
d_call: TRBD1
cdr3_nt: TGTGCCAGCAGCCAAAGGACAGGATCGAACACCGGGGAGCTGTTTTTT
cdr3_aa: CASSQRTGSNTGELFF

v_call: TRBV5-1
clone_size: once
j_call: TRBJ1-1
d_call: TRBD1
cdr3_nt: TGCGCCAGCAGCGCGGGACAGGGGGACACTGAAGCTTTCTTT
cdr3_aa: CASSAGQGDTEAFF

v_call: TRBV27
clone_size: -
j_call: TRBJ1-5
d_call: -
cdr3_nt: TGTGCCACCCCGAATGTCGGTCAGCCCCAGCATTTT
cdr3_aa: CATPNVGQPQHF

v_call: TRBV18
clone_size: -
j_call: TRBJ1-2
d_call: -
cdr3_nt: TGTGCCAGCTCACCACCGTCGTCGGGCGGCTATGGCTACACCTTC
cdr3_aa: CASSPPSSGGYGYTF

v_call: TRBV6-2/TRBV6-3
clone_size: -
j_call: TRBJ2-2
d_call: -
cdr3_nt: TGTGCCAGCAGTTACCCGGCGGCAGGGGAATTCACCGGGGAGCTGTTTTTT
cdr3_aa: CASSYPAAGEFTGELFF

v_call: TRBV10-2
clone_size: -
j_call: TRBJ1-1
d_call: -
cdr3_nt: TGCGCCAGCAGTCCCTCTTCGGCGGGCACTGAAGCTTTCTTT
cdr3_aa: CASSPSSAGTEAFF

v_call: TRBV23-1
clone_size: few
j_call: TRBJ1-5
d_call: TRBD1
cdr3_nt: TGCGCCAGCAGTCATAGTGACAGGGATTCCAATCAGCCCCAGCATTTT
cdr3_aa: CASSHSDRDSNQPQHF

v_call: TRBV24-1
clone_size: -
j_call: TRBJ1-2
d_call: -
cdr3_nt: TGTGCCACCAGTGATGCGGGACTCCCGTTCCTTGGCTACACCTTC
cdr3_aa: CATSDAGLPFLGYTF

v_call: TRBV29-1
clone_size: -
j_call: TRBJ1-2
d_call: -
cdr3_nt: TGCAGCGTTGAAGAAAGTCGGGCGGGTGGCTACACCTTC
cdr3_aa: CSVEESRAGGYTF

v_call: TRBV24-1
clone_size: -
j_call: TRBJ2-3
d_call: TRBD2
cdr3_nt: TGTGCCACCAGTGGCTACGGGAGGGGCACAGATACGCAGTATTTT
cdr3_aa: CATSGYGRGTDTQYF

v_call: TRBV4-1
clone_size: -
j_call: TRBJ2-7
d_call: -
cdr3_nt: TGCGCCAGCAGCCAGGAACCGGGACACTCCTACGAGCAGTACTTC
cdr3_aa: CASSQEPGHSYEQYF

v_call: TRBV7-6
clone_size: -
j_call: TRBJ2-2
d_call: -
cdr3_nt: TGTGCCAGCAGCCCACCAGGGGTGGGAGGGGGATACACCGGGGAGCTGTTTTTT
cdr3_aa: CASSPPGVGGGYTGELFF

v_call: TRBV27
clone_size: -
j_call: TRBJ1-4
d_call: TRBD1
cdr3_nt: TGTGCCAGCAGTAGGACAGGGCCGGAAAAACTGTTTTTT
cdr3_aa: CASSRTGPEKLFF

v_call: TRBV6-2/TRBV6-3
clone_size: -
j_call: TRBJ2-5
d_call: -
cdr3_nt: TGTGCCAGCAGTTATCCGGAGGGGACCCAGTACTTC
cdr3_aa: CASSYPEGTQYF

v_call: TRBV19
clone_size: -
j_call: TRBJ1-1
d_call: -
cdr3_nt: TGTGCCAGTAGTATTCGATACAGGGCGAACACTGAAGCTTTCTTT
cdr3_aa: CASSIRYRANTEAFF

v_call: TRBV19
clone_size: once
j_call: TRBJ2-7
d_call: TRBD2
cdr3_nt: TGTGCCAGTAGTATTCGCCTAGCGGGGGGATACGAGCAGTACTTC
cdr3_aa: CASSIRLAGGYEQYF

v_call: TRBV19
clone_size: -
j_call: TRBJ2-5
d_call: -
cdr3_nt: TGTGCCAGTAGTATTCGTCCAGAACAAGAGACCCAGTACTTC
cdr3_aa: CASSIRPEQETQYF

v_call: TRBV12-3/TRBV12-4
clone_size: once
j_call: TRBJ1-5
d_call: -
cdr3_nt: TGTGCCAGCAGTTTTGCTAGCAATCAGCCCCAGCATTTT
cdr3_aa: CASSFASNQPQHF

v_call: TRBV3-1/TRBV3-2
clone_size: -
j_call: TRBJ1-5
d_call: -
cdr3_nt: TGTGCCAGCAGCCAGGATCGGGGTCCCCAGCATTTT
cdr3_aa: CASSQDRGPQHF

v_call: TRBV7-6
clone_size: -
j_call: TRBJ1-4
d_call: -
cdr3_nt: TGTGCCAGCAGCTTGTTTTCGGTGGCAACTAATGAAAAACTGTTTTTT
cdr3_aa: CASSLFSVATNEKLFF

v_call: TRBV11-3
clone_size: -
j_call: TRBJ2-2
d_call: -
cdr3_nt: TGTGCCAGCAGCAGGGTGGTAACCGGGGAGCTGTTTTTT
cdr3_aa: CASSRVVTGELFF

v_call: TRBV4-3
clone_size: -
j_call: TRBJ1-5
d_call: -
cdr3_nt: TGCGCCAGCAGCCAAGAGGTCGGCGGGCAGCCCCAGCATTTT
cdr3_aa: CASSQEVGGQPQHF